The subject of this entry is one T cell receptor beta chain. What it binds is not known. The PCR used 60 Vbeta and 13 Jbeta primers. Assay used: immunoSEQ multiplex PCR; TCRdb lists only in-frame clones, some missing. The sample has roughly 60,000 clones; 75% to 80% are singletons. This sample is part of a study of cytomegalovirus exposure and HLA in healthy donors. The study's findings and limits: Cytomegalovirus status was reportedly diagnosed by the classifier with high specificity and sensitivity. HLA alleles were associated with 15,000 to 20,000 TCR beta sequences in a later analysis at 0.05 false discovery rate. The authors confirmed in vitro that a few CMV-associated chains were specific for CMV antigens.

The CDR3 extends over 16 amino acids. V was pared by 0 bases and J by 3 bases, with 14 bases between. The germline V gene has CDR1 SGHDN and CDR2 FVKESK. Sequenced input: PBMCs. The origin of this receptor is a female donor in good health and CMV-seronegative. The rearrangement joins TRBV14 to TRBJ1-1; D unclear. CDR3 bases: TGTGCCAGCAGCCAAGATCTGCGGCATGTGGACACTGAAGCTTTCTTT. It encodes CASSQDLRHVDTEAFF.